These T cell receptor beta chains were read from a single sample in a study of beta chain features in type 1 diabetes. Sequencing was performed with immunoSEQ multiplex PCR; in TCRdb, only in-frame clones are kept and a portion is missing. The data hold 120,000 or so clones, with around 16% observed a single time. Sequencing was performed on central memory CD4+ T cells from blood. The receptors were sampled from a man aged 18-30 years with type 1 diabetes. Both conserved end residues are part of each CDR3. Each record gives: D gene, J gene, V gene, clone size, CDR3 DNA, CDR3 protein. D genes are given only for firm matches. Rows may omit the clone size; those that give it use once, few, many or a size class.

TRBD1 | TRBJ2-1 | TRBV2 | . | TGTGCCAGCAAAGAGACAGGGGACAATGAGCAGTTCTTC | CASKETGDNEQFF
. | TRBJ2-7 | TRBV6-1 | few | TGTGCCAGCAGCCGCGGGGCCTCCTACGAGCAGTACTTC | CASSRGASYEQYF
. | TRBJ1-3 | TRBV5-1 | few | TGCGCCAGCCGGCCGAGCTCTGGAAACACCATATATTTT | CASRPSSGNTIYF
TRBD2 | TRBJ2-6 | TRBV29-1 | few | TGCAGCGTGGCAGGGAGGGCTGGGGCCAACGTCCTGACTTTC | CSVAGRAGANVLTF
. | TRBJ1-1 | TRBV18 | few | TGTGCCAGCTCACCCCGGGCGGCGTTTGAAGCTTTCTTT | CASSPRAAFEAFF
TRBD2 | TRBJ2-4 | TRBV25-1 | few | TGTGCCAGCAGTGAAGGTATAGCGGGGATTCAGTACTTC | CASSEGIAGIQYF
. | TRBJ2-7 | TRBV7-3 | . | TGTGCCAGCAGCTTAGACCGCCTCGGCGAGCAGTACTTC | CASSLDRLGEQYF
. | TRBJ2-2 | TRBV14 | few | TGTGCCAGCAGCCAAGACTTGAACACCGGGGAGCTGTTTTTT | CASSQDLNTGELFF
. | TRBJ2-7 | TRBV29-1 | few | TGCAGCGTTCTGCGTTCCTACGAGCAGTACTTC | CSVLRSYEQYF
. | TRBJ2-3 | TRBV5-1 | . | TGCGCCAGCAGCTCGATGACAGGCCGCACAGATACGCAGTATTTT | CASSSMTGRTDTQYF
TRBD1 | TRBJ2-5 | TRBV2 | few | TGTGCCAGCAGTGAATTTAGGCAGGGGGCGAAGACCCAGTACTTC | CASSEFRQGAKTQYF
. | TRBJ1-5 | TRBV29-1 | . | TGCAGCGTTGCGGACAGTTTTCAGCCCCAGCATTTT | CSVADSFQPQHF
. | TRBJ2-7 | TRBV7-9 | many | TGTGCCAGCGTCGGACCCCCCAGGGACGAGCAGTACTTC | CASVGPPRDEQYF
. | TRBJ2-1 | TRBV5-1 | . | TGCGCCAGCAGCCTTTTAAGCGGACAAAGCTCCTACAATGAGCAGTTCTTC | CASSLLSGQSSYNEQFF
. | TRBJ1-2 | TRBV7-2 | few | TGTGCCAGCAGCTTACCCTGGGACTATGGCTACACCTTC | CASSLPWDYGYTF
. | TRBJ2-1 | TRBV4-2 | . | TGTGCCAGCAGCCAAGGGGACTACAATGAGCAGTTCTTC | CASSQGDYNEQFF
TRBD2 | TRBJ2-3 | TRBV30 | . | TGTGCCTGGAGGTTGACACTAGCGGTCACAGATACGCAGTATTTT | CAWRLTLAVTDTQYF
TRBD2 | TRBJ2-3 | TRBV19 | many | TGTGCCAGTAGTATGGGGCGGGAGTCAGATACGCAGTATTTT | CASSMGRESDTQYF
. | TRBJ2-3 | TRBV7-6 | . | TGTGCCAGCAGCTTAGTTGGGGGTACGCAGTATTTT | CASSLVGGTQYF
. | TRBJ2-1 | TRBV4-2 | . | TGTGCCAGCAGCCAAGACGAGGGCTCCTACAATGAGCAGTTCTTC | CASSQDEGSYNEQFF
. | TRBJ2-2 | TRBV2 | . | TGTGCCAGCTCAGGGGAGAGCACCGGGGAGCTGTTTTTT | CASSGESTGELFF
. | TRBJ2-1 | TRBV7-9 | few | TGTGCCAGCAGCTTAGGAGGATCTTACAATGAGCAGTTCTTC | CASSLGGSYNEQFF
. | TRBJ2-5 | TRBV20-1 | . | TGCAGTGCGCAACCCTGGGAGACCCAGTACTTC | CSAQPWETQYF
TRBD1 | TRBJ2-5 | TRBV5-4 | . | TGTGCCAGCAGCCAACAGGGGGCCGAAGAGACCCAGTACTTC | CASSQQGAEETQYF
. | TRBJ1-1 | TRBV29-1 | few | TGCAGCGTTGGATTTTCGGAAGCTTTCTTT | CSVGFSEAFF
. | TRBJ1-1 | TRBV29-1 | few | TGCAGCGTTGAAGATCCGGGCAGGGAGGACACTGAAGCTTTCTTT | CSVEDPGREDTEAFF
. | TRBJ2-3 | TRBV5-4 | . | TGTGCCAGCAGCTCCTCCGGGGATACGCAGTATTTT | CASSSSGDTQYF
TRBD1 | TRBJ2-2 | TRBV7-8 | . | TGTGCCAGCAGCTTAATGGACAGGACCAACACCGGGGAGCTGTTTTTT | CASSLMDRTNTGELFF
. | TRBJ2-3 | TRBV6-6 | . | TGTGCCAGCAGGCGGGGAGACGCAGATACGCAGTATTTT | CASRRGDADTQYF
. | TRBJ1-1 | TRBV28 | . | TGTGCCAGCACCCGCGGGCACGGGAACACTGAAGCTTTCTTT | CASTRGHGNTEAFF
. | TRBJ2-7 | TRBV7-2 | few | TGTGCCAGCAGCTTAGACAGAGCCCTCTCCTACGAGCAGTACTTC | CASSLDRALSYEQYF
. | TRBJ1-4 | TRBV4-1 | few | TGCGCCAGCAGCCAGGGCCCCAGGGAAAAACTGTTTTTT | CASSQGPREKLFF
. | TRBJ2-1 | TRBV10-3 | . | TGTGCCACCAGAATCCTGGGACTCACTGATTGTGAGCAGTTCTTC | CATRILGLTDCEQFF
. | TRBJ1-2 | TRBV7-2 | few | TGTGCCAGCAGCTCCCCGGGAGCGGGGGGCTACACCTTC | CASSSPGAGGYTF
. | TRBJ2-7 | TRBV30 | few | TGTGCCTGGAGTGTACGGTACGAGCAGTACTTC | CAWSVRYEQYF
. | TRBJ2-3 | TRBV7-9 | . | TGTGCCAGCAGCTTTGGACTGGGAACAGATACGCAGTATTTT | CASSFGLGTDTQYF
. | TRBJ2-2 | TRBV6-1 | . | TGTGCCAGCAGTGAAGACAGGGTAAAAACCGGGGAGCTGTTTTTT | CASSEDRVKTGELFF
. | TRBJ1-4 | TRBV10-3 | few | TGTGCCATCAGTGACGGGACGTCGGATGAAAAACTGTTTTTT | CAISDGTSDEKLFF
. | TRBJ2-1 | TRBV11-2 | . | TGTGCCAGCAGCTTTCTTGGCGGAAGCTCCTACAATGAGCAGTTCTTC | CASSFLGGSSYNEQFF
. | TRBJ2-7 | TRBV18 | . | TGTGCCAGCTCACAGACAGGGAGGAGTGGTGAGCAGTACTTC | CASSQTGRSGEQYF
. | TRBJ2-3 | TRBV9 | few | TGTGCCAGCAGCCCCCATTTCGGTACCGTAGGGGATACGCAGTATTTT | CASSPHFGTVGDTQYF
. | TRBJ1-2 | TRBV29-1 | . | TGCAGCGTTGCCGAATACACCAACTATGGCTACACCTTC | CSVAEYTNYGYTF
. | TRBJ2-3 | TRBV6-6 | . | TGTGCCAGCAGCGGGACCATACGGACAGATACGCAGTATTTT | CASSGTIRTDTQYF
. | TRBJ2-3 | TRBV7-6 | . | TGTGCCAGCAGCTTAGGGGTCCCAGATACGCAGTATTTT | CASSLGVPDTQYF
. | TRBJ1-6 | TRBV7-9 | . | TGTGCCAGCGGATGGGGATCCTATAATTCACCCCTCCACTTT | CASGWGSYNSPLHF
TRBD1 | TRBJ2-1 | TRBV7-8 | few | TGTGCCAGCAGCGACAGGGGCTACAATGAGCAGTTCTTC | CASSDRGYNEQFF
. | TRBJ1-5 | TRBV7-9 | . | TGTGCCAGCAGCTTATTAGACCAGCCCCAGCATTTT | CASSLLDQPQHF